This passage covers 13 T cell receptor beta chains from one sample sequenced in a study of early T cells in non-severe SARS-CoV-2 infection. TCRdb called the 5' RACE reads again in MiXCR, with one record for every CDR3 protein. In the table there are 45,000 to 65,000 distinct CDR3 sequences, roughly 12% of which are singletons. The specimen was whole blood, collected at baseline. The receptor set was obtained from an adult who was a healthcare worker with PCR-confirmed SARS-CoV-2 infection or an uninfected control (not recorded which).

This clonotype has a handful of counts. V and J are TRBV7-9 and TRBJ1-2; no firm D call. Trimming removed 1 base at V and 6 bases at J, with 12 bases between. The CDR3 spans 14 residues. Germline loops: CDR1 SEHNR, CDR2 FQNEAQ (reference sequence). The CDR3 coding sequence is TGTGCCAGCAGCTTAGGGTCAAGGGAGGATGGCTACACCTTC. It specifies CASSLGSREDGYTF.

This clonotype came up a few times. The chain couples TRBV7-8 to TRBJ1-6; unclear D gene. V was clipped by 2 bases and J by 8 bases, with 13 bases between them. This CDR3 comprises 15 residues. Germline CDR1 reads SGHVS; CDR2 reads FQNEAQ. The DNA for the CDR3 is TGTGCCAGCAGCTTATCTCTTCTTGGGGATTCACCCCTCCACTTT. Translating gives CASSLSLLGDSPLHF.

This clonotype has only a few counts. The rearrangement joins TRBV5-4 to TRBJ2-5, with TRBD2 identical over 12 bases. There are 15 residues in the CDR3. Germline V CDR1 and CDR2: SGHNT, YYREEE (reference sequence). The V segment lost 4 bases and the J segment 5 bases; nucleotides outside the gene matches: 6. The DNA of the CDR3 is TGTGCCAGCAGCCGGACTAGCGGGAACGGCGAGACCCAGTACTTC. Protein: CASSRTSGNGETQYF.

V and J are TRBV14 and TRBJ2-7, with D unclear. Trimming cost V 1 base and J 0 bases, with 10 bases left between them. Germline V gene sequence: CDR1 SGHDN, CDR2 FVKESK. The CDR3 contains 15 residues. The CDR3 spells CASSQVGSYSYEQYF. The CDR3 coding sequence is TGTGCCAGCAGCCAAGTAGGATCCTACTCCTACGAGCAGTACTTC.

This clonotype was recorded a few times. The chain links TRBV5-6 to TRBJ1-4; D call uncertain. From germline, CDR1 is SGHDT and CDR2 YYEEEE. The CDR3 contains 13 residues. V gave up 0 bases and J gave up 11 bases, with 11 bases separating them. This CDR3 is CASSLGGEWKLFF. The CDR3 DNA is TGTGCCAGCAGCTTGGGTGGGGAGTGGAAACTGTTTTTT. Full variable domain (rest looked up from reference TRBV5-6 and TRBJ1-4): DAGVTQSPTHLIKTRGQQVTLRCSPKSGHDTVSWYQQALGQGPQFIFQYYEEEERQRGNFPDRFSGHQFPNYSSELNVNALLLGDSALYLCASSLGGEWKLFFGSGTQLSVL.

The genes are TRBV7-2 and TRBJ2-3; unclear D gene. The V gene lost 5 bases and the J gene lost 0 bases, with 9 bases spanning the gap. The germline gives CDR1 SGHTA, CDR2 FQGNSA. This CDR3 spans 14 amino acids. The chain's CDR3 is CASSLRRSTDTQYF. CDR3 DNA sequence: TGTGCCAGCAGCCTAAGACGAAGCACAGATACGCAGTATTTT.

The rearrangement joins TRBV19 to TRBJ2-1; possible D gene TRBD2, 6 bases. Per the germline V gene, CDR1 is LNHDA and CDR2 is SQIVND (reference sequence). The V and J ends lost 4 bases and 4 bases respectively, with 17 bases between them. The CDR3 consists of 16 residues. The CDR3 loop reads CASSTTGAGSYNEQFF. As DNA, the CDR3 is TGTGCCAGTAGTACCACCGGAGCGGGTTCATACAATGAGCAGTTCTTC.

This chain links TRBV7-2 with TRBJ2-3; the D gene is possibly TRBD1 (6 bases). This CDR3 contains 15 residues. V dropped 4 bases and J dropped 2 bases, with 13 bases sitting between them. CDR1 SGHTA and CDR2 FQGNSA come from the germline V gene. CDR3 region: CASSSRTAYTDTQYF. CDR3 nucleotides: TGTGCCAGCAGCTCCCGGACAGCTTACACAGATACGCAGTATTTT.

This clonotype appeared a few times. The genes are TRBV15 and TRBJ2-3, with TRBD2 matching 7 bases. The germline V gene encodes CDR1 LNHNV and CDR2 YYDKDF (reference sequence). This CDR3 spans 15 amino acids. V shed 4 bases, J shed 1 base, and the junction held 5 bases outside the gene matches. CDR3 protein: CATSKSGTGTDTQYF. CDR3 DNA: TGTGCCACCAGCAAAAGCGGGACTGGCACAGATACGCAGTATTTT.

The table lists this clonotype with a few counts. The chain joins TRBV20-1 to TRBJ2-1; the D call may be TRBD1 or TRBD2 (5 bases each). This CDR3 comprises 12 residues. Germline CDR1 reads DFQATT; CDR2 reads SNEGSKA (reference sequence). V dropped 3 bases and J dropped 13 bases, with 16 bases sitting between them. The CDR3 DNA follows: TGCAGTGCTAGGGAAGGGGACGAGAAACAGTTCTTC. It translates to CSAREGDEKQFF.

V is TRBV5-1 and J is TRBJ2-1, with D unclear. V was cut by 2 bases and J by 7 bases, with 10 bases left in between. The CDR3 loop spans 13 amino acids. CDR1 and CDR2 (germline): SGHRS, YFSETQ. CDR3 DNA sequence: TGCGCCAGCAGCTTAATGCTCCAAAATGAGCAGTTCTTC. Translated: CASSLMLQNEQFF.

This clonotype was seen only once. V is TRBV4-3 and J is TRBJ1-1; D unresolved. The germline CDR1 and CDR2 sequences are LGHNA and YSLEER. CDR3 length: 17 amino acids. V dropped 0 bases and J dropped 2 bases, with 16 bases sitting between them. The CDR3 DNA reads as TGCGCCAGCAGCCAAGATCCGGGAGCCAGAGTCAACACTGAAGCTTTCTTT. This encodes CASSQDPGARVNTEAFF.

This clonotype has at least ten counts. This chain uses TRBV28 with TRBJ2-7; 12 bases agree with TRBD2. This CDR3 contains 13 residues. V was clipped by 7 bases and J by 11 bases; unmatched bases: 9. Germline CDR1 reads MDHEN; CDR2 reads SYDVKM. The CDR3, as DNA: TGTGCCAGCACTTCCGGGACTAGCGGGTTGGAGTACTTC. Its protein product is CASTSGTSGLEYF. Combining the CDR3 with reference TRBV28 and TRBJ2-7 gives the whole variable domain DVKVTQSSRYLVKRTGEKVFLECVQDMDHENMFWYRQDPGLGLRLIYFSYDVKMKEKGDIPEGYSVSREKKERFSLILESASTNQTSMYLCASTSGTSGLEYFGPGTRLTVT.